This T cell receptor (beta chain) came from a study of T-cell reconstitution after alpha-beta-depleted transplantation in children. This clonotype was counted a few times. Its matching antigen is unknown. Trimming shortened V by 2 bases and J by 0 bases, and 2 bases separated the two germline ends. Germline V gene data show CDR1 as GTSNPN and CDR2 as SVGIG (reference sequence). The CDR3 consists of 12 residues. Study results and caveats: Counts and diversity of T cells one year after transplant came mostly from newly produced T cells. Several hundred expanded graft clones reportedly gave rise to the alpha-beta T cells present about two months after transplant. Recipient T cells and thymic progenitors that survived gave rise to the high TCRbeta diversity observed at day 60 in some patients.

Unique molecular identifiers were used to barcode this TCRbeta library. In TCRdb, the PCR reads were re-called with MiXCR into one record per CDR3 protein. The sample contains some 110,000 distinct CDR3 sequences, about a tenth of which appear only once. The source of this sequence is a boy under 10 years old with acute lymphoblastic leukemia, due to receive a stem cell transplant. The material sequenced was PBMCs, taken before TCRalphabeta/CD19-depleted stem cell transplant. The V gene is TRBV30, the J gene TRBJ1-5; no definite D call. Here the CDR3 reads CAWSPSNQPQHF. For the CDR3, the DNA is TGTGCCTGGAGTCCTAGCAATCAGCCCCAGCATTTT. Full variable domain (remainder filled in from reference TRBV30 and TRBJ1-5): SQTIHQWPATLVQPVGSPLSLECTVEGTSNPNLYWYRQAAGRGLQLLFYSVGIGQISSEVPQNLSASRPQDRQFILSSKKLLLSDSGFYLCAWSPSNQPQHFGDGTRLSIL.